The T cell receptor (beta chain) described here comes from a study of blood T cell repertoires in COVID-19. Study summary: Some COVID-19 samples were acute and others convalescent; all came from the United States, Italy and Spain. Sample material is recorded as cDNA or gDNA derived from T cells, B-cell-depleted T cells, or PBMCs.

The V and J ends lost 2 bases and 6 bases respectively, with 17 bases between them. Germline CDR1 and CDR2: SQVTM and ANQGSEA. This CDR3 is 15 amino acids long. Source study methods: Using reference gene primer amplification, nucleated cell counts were estimated. Repertoires were generated with immunoSEQ multiplex PCR, while TCRdb's copy carries only in-frame clones and drops some. V and J calls and clone size follow that table, whereas D and trimming were derived from the DNA. The profile shows 110,000 to 150,000 clones, 60% to 80% of them singletons. The receptor comes from a man aged 50 or older with active or convalescent COVID-19. Sequencing was carried out using peripheral blood. The chain uses TRBV29-1 and TRBJ1-5; D might be TRBD1 (5 bases). The chain's CDR3 is CSVELGGGDGQPQHF. CDR3 DNA sequence: TGCAGCGTTGAACTGGGCGGGGGGGACGGTCAGCCCCAGCATTTT.